This note documents a single T cell receptor (beta chain) sequence. Its antigen is unknown. Documented time point: week 47, end of study. Vaccinated patients received 300 ug of mutant IDH1 20-mer peptide per dose, with topical imiquimod. This entry comes from a study of a mutant IDH1 vaccine in newly diagnosed glioma. Study overall: With temozolomide cycles, or 4-6 weeks after radiotherapy alone, vaccination was started. In the visit schedule, V12 fell in week 35, while V13 fell in week 47.

Regarding the study as a whole: Whatever changes occurred in top peripheral T cell clonotypes seemed unrelated to pseudoprogression.

Assay used: immunoSEQ multiplex PCR; TCRdb lists only in-frame clones, some missing. In the table there are over 50,000 clones, over 60% of which are singletons. The receptor comes from a middle-aged woman with glioma. Some clones in this sample may be carry-over from other donors' samples. The input for sequencing was PBMCs, taken from a glioma patient whose treatment included an IDH1 peptide vaccine.

CDR3 DNA: TGCGCCAGCAGCTCTGGAGGGGGACTAGGCACAGATACGCAGTATTTT. Its translation: CASSSGGGLGTDTQYF. The chain carries TRBV5-1 and TRBJ2-3, with 8 positions matching TRBD2. This CDR3 spans 16 amino acids. V shed 3 bases, J shed 1 base, and the junction held 7 bases outside the gene matches. Germline loops: CDR1 SGHRS, CDR2 YFSETQ.